This T cell receptor (beta chain) was identified during a study of blood T cell repertoires in COVID-19. As for this clone: This specimen includes other DNA sequences encoding the same CDR3.

Methods used by the authors: From reference gene primer amplification, estimates of nucleated cell counts were derived. Sequenced by immunoSEQ multiplex PCR; TCRdb stores in-frame clones only, minus some. D and trimming come from the DNA, and the V and J calls and clone size come from that table. The sample carries hundreds of thousands of clones, about 80% recorded once. Trimming left V 3 bases short and J 0 bases short, with 4 bases between. The CDR3 contains 12 residues. Germline CDR1 and CDR2: SGDLS and YYNGEE. The TCR was taken from a woman aged 45-65 years with acute or convalescent COVID-19. The V gene is TRBV9, the J gene TRBJ2-7; D is undetermined. The source material was peripheral blood. For the CDR3, the DNA is TGTGCCAGCAGCGCCAACTCCTACGAGCAGTACTTC. Translation: CASSANSYEQYF.